This TCR beta chain is drawn from a study of beta chain features in type 1 diabetes. Study background: Taken together, all samples contributed around 100 million examined sorted cells.

Since all of the isolated RNA was reverse transcribed, expressed TCRB transcripts were what got sequenced. TCRdb's copy holds only in-frame clones and misses some; the assay was immunoSEQ multiplex PCR. Here the sample spans roughly 730,000 clones, around an eighth being singletons. The CDR3 has 15 amino acids. There are many counts of this clone. What it recognizes is unknown. Study observations and caveats: Shortening that was moderate but significant affected the TCRB CDR3s of Type 1 diabetes patients in all four CD4+ subsets.

Each donor gave one heparinised blood draw averaging roughly 100 mL. The sequencing sample was made of naive CD4+ T cells from blood. The chain recombines TRBV21-1 with TRBJ1-6; no DNA check was done on the table's D call, TRBD1. TRBV21-1 is described as a pseudogene. The receptor's source is a young man with type 1 diabetes. The CDR3 region is CARTGLDVDNSPLHF. DNA of the CDR3: TGTGCCAGGACAGGACTTGATGTGGATAATTCACCCCTCCACTTT.